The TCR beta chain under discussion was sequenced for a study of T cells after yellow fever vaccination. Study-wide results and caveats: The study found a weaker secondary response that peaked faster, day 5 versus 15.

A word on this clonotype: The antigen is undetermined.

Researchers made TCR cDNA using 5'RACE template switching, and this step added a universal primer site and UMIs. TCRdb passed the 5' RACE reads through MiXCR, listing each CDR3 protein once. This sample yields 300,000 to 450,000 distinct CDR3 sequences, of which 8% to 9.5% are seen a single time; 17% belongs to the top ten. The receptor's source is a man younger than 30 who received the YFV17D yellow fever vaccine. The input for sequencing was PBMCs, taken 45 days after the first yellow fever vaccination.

CDR3 nucleotides: TGTGCCACCCAACTAAACTATGGCTACACCTTC. It specifies CATQLNYGYTF. The V and J genes are TRBV6-5 and TRBJ1-2; D remains ambiguous. The CDR3 totals 11 residues. Germline V gives CDR1 MNHEY, CDR2 SVGAGI. The ends were cut back, 10 bases at V and 2 bases at J, with 8 bases in the middle.